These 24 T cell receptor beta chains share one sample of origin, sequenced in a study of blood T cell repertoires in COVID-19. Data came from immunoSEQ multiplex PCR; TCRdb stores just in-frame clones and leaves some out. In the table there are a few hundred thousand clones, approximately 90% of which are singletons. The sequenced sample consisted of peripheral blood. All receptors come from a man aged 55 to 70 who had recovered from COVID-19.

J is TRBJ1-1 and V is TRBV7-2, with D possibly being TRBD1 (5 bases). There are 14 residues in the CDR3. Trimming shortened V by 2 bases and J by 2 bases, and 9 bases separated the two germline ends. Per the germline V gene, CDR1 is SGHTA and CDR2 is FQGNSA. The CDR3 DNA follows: TGTGCCAGCAGCTTAATGGGACTAAACACTGAAGCTTTCTTT. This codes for CASSLMGLNTEAFF.

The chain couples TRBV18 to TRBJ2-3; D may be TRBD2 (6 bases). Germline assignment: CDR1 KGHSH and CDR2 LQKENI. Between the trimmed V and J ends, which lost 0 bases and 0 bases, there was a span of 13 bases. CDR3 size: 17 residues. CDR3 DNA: TGTGCCAGCTCACCACCCTTTGGCGGGGCTAGCACAGATACGCAGTATTTT. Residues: CASSPPFGGASTDTQYF.

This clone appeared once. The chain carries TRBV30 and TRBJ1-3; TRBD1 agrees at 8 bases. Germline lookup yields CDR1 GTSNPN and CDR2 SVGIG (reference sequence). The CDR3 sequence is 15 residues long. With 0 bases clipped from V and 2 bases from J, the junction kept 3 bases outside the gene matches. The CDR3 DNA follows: TGTGCCTGGAGTGTCCTGACAGGGGCTGGAAACACCATATATTTT. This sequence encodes CAWSVLTGAGNTIYF.

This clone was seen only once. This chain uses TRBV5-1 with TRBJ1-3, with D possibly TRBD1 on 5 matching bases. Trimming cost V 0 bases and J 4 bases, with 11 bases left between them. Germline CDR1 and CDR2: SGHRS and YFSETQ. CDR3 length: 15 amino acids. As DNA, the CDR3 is TGCGCCAGCAGCTTGGATCCAGGGCAAGGAAACACCATATATTTT. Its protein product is CASSLDPGQGNTIYF. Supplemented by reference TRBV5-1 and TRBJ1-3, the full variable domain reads KAGVTQTPRYLIKTRGQQVTLSCSPISGHRSVSWYQQTPGQGLQFLFEYFSETQRNKGNFPGRFSGRQFSNSRSEMNVSTLELGDSALYLCASSLDPGQGNTIYFGEGSWLTVV.

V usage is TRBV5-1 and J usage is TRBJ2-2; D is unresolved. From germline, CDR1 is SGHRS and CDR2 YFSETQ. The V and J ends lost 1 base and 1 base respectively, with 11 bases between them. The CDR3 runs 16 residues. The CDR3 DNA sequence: TGCGCCAGCAGCTTGCGAGACAAAGGGAACACCGGGGAGCTGTTTTTT. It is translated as CASSLRDKGNTGELFF. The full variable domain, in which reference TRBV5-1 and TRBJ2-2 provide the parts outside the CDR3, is KAGVTQTPRYLIKTRGQQVTLSCSPISGHRSVSWYQQTPGQGLQFLFEYFSETQRNKGNFPGRFSGRQFSNSRSEMNVSTLELGDSALYLCASSLRDKGNTGELFFGEGSRLTVL.

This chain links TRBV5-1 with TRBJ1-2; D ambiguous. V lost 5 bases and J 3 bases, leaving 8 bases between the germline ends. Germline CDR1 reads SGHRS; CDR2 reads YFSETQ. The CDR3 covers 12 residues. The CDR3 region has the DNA TGCGCCAGCAGAAGCAACGACTATGGCTACACCTTC. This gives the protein CASRSNDYGYTF.

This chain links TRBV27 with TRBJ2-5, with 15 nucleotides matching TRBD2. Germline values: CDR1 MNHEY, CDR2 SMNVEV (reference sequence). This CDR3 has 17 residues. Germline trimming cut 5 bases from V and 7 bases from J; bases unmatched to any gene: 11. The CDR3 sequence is CASSLRTSGGARATQYF. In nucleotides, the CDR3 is TGTGCCAGCAGTCTTCGGACTAGCGGGGGGGCGCGTGCGACCCAGTACTTC.

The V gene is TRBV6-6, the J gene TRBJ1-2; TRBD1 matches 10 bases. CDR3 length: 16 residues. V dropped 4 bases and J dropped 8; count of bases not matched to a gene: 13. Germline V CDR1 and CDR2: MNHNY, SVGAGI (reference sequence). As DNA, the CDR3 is TGTGCCAGCAGTTCCGACGGGGACAGGGGTGTAAGCGGCTACACCTTC. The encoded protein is CASSSDGDRGVSGYTF.

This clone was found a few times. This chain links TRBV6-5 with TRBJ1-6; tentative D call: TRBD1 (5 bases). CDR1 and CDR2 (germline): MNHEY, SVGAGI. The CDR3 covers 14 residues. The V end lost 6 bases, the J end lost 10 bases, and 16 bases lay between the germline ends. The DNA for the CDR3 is TGTGCCAGCAGCATTGGGGGACTACAATCACCCCTCCACTTT. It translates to CASSIGGLQSPLHF.

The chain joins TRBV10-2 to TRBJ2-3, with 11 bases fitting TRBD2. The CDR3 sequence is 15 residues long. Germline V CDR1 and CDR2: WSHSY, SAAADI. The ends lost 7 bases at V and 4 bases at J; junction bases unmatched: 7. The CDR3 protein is CASKALAGGPDTQYF. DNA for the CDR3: TGCGCCAGCAAAGCGCTAGCGGGGGGCCCAGATACGCAGTATTTT.

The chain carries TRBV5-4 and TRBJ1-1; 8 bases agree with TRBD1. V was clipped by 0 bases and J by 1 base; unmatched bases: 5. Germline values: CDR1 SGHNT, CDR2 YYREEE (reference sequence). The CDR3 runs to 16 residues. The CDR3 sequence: CASSLAGQAKNTEAFF. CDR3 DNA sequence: TGTGCCAGCAGCTTGGCGGGACAGGCTAAGAACACTGAAGCTTTCTTT.

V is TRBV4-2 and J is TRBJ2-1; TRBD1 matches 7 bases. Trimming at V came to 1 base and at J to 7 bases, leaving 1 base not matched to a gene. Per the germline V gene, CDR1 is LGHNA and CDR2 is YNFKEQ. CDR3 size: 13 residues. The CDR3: CASSQGQGNEQFF. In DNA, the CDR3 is TGTGCCAGCAGCCAAGGACAGGGTAATGAGCAGTTCTTC.

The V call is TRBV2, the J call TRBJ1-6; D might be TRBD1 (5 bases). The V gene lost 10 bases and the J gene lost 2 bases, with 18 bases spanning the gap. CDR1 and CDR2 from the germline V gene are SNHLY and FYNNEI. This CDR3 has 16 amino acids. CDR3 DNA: TGTGCCACCCAAGGAGGGTTAGGGGCCTATAATTCACCCCTCCACTTT. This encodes CATQGGLGAYNSPLHF. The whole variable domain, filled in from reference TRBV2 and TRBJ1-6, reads EPEVTQTPSHQVTQMGQEVILRCVPISNHLYFYWYRQILGQKVEFLVSFYNNEISEKSEIFDDQFSVERPDGSNFTLKIRSTKLEDSAMYFCATQGGLGAYNSPLHFGNGTRLTVT.

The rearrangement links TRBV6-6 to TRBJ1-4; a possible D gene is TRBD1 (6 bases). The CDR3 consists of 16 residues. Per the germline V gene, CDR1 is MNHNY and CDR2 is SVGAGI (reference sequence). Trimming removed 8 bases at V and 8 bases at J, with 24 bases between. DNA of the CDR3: TGTGCCAGCGAAAACTGGGGGGGCCGGTTGAGGGAAAAACTGTTTTTT. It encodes CASENWGGRLREKLFF.

CDR3 nucleotide sequence: TGTGCCAGCTCACCGACAGGGGGCGCAGATACGCAGTATTTT. Its translation: CASSPTGGADTQYF. The V and J genes are TRBV18 and TRBJ2-3; 10 bases are shared with TRBD1. Germline-derived CDR1 and CDR2 are KGHSH and LQKENI. V was pared by 3 bases and J by 4 bases, with 1 base of the junction left unmatched. CDR3 length equals 14 residues.

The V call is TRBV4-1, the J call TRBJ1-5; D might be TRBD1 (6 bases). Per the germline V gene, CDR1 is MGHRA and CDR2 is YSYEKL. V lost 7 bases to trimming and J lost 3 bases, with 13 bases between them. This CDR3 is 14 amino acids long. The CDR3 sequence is CASMAQGPNQPQHF. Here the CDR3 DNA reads TGCGCCAGCATGGCACAGGGCCCCAATCAGCCCCAGCATTTT.

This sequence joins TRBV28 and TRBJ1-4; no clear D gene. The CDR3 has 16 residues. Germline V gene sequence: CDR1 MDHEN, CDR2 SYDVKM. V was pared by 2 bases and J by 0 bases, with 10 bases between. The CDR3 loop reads CASSLGAIATNEKLFF. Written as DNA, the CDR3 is TGTGCCAGCAGTTTAGGAGCTATTGCAACTAATGAAAAACTGTTTTTT. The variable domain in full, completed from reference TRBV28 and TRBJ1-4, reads DVKVTQSSRYLVKRTGEKVFLECVQDMDHENMFWYRQDPGLGLRLIYFSYDVKMKEKGDIPEGYSVSREKKERFSLILESASTNQTSMYLCASSLGAIATNEKLFFGSGTQLSVL.

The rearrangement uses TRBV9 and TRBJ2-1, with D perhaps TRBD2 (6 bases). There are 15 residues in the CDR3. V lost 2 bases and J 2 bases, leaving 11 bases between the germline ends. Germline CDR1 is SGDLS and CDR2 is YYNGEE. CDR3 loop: CASSVEGITYNEQFF. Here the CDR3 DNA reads TGTGCCAGCAGCGTGGAGGGAATAACCTACAATGAGCAGTTCTTC.

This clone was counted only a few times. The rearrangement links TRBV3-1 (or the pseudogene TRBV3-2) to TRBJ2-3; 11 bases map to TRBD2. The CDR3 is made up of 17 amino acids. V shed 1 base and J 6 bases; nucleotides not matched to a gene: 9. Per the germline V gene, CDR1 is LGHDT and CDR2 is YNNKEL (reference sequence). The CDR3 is CASSQVSGGAKSDTQYF. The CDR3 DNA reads TGTGCCAGCAGCCAAGTTAGCGGGGGGGCTAAAAGCGATACGCAGTATTTT.

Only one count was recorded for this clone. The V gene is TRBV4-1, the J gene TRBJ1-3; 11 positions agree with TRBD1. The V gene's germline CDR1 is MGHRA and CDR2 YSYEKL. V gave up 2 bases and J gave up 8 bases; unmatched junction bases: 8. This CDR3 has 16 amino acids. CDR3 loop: CASSQQGTGGVHTIYF. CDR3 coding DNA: TGCGCCAGCAGCCAACAAGGGACAGGGGGGGTTCACACCATATATTTT.

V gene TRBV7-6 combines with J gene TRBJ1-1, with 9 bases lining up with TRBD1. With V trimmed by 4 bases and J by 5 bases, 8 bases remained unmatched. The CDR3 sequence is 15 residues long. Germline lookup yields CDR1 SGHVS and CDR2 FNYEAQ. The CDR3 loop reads CASSSLGTGWTEAFF. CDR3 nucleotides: TGTGCCAGCAGCTCCCTCGGGACAGGGTGGACTGAAGCTTTCTTT.

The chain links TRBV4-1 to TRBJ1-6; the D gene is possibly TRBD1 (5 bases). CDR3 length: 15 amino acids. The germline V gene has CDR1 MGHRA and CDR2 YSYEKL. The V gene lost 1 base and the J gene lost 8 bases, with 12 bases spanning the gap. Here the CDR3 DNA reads TGCGCCAGCAGCCAAGGGTGGGGAGGGGATTCACCCCTCCACTTT. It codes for CASSQGWGGDSPLHF.

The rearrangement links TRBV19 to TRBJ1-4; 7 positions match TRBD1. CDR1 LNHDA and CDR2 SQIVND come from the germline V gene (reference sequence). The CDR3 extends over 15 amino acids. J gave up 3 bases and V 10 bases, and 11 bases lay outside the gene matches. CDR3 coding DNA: TGTGCCACCACGGACAGGCCTCTTGCTAATGAAAAACTGTTTTTT. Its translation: CATTDRPLANEKLFF.

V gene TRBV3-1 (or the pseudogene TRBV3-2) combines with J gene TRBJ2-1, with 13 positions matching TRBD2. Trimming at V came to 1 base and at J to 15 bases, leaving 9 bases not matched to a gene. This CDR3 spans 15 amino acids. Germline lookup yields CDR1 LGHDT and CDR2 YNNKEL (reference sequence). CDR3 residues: CASSQGTSGGVIRFF. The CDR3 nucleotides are TGTGCCAGCAGCCAAGGGACTAGCGGGGGTGTAATTCGGTTCTTC.